This T cell receptor beta chain derives from a study of blood T cell repertoires in COVID-19. The wider study: Sites across the United States, Italy and Spain contributed samples from acute and convalescent COVID-19.

Study processing details: Nucleated cell counts were estimated from reference gene primer amplification. Here immunoSEQ multiplex PCR was the method, and the copy in TCRdb shows in-frame clones only, minus some. Clone size and the V and J calls come from that table; the DNA yielded D and trimming. This table has nearly 110,000 clones, around 90% appearing once. The sequenced sample consisted of peripheral blood. The TCR comes from a man aged 35 to 55 with active or convalescent COVID-19.

CDR3 sequence (DNA): TGCAGCGTACTAGGCAGGACTTCTGGGGCCGGGGAGCTGTTTTTT. Translation: CSVLGRTSGAGELFF. The chain has TRBV29-1 and TRBJ2-2; tentatively, D is TRBD2 (5 bases). CDR1 is SQVTM, CDR2 ANQGSEA, per germline. The CDR3 length is 15 residues. Between the trimmed V and J ends, which lost 6 bases and 6 bases, there was a span of 20 bases.